This section outlines one TCR beta chain sequence together with its context. Antigen: not known. The source of the sample is a study of T cells after posttransplantation cyclophosphamide. Regarding the study as a whole: Skin or GI-infiltrating T cells shared few TRB sequences with blood. Donor CD8+ memory clones often dominated recipient blood repertoires at later times.

TCRdb keeps only in-frame clones here, not all; method: immunoSEQ multiplex PCR. Among around 21,000 clones listed, around 90% were seen once. The ends lost 6 bases at V and 5 bases at J; junction bases unmatched: 11. CDR1 MNHNY and CDR2 SVGAGI come from the germline V gene (reference sequence). CDR3 length: 16 residues. Busulfan-fludarabine conditioning, marrow transplant, and cyclophosphamide on days +3 and +4 were administered. The chain links TRBV6-6 to TRBJ2-5; 11 bases map to TRBD2. This clonotype was obtained from a female patient aged 40 to 50 who received an allogeneic stem cell transplant from a related donor, was CMV-positive, and had no GVHD. The graft donor may have contributed some T cells. Material: PBMCs, obtained after allogeneic stem cell transplant with posttransplant cyclophosphamide. This chain's CDR3 is CASSRPLAGGWETQYF. CDR3 coding DNA: TGTGCCAGCAGCCGCCCCTTAGCGGGAGGGTGGGAGACCCAGTACTTC.